A single sample gave rise to the 9 T cell receptor beta chains below, sequenced in a study of blood T cell repertoires in COVID-19. The table came from immunoSEQ multiplex PCR; TCRdb's copy has only in-frame clones and leaves some out. The sample consists of 130,000 or so clones, around 90% of them appearing once. Sequencing input: peripheral blood. Source of these receptors: a man in his sixties with active or convalescent COVID-19.

This clone was seen a few times. This sequence joins TRBV2 and TRBJ1-1; 10 nucleotides align to TRBD1. The CDR3 sequence is 15 residues long. Unmatched junction bases numbered 8, after V lost 6 bases and J lost 4 bases. Germline CDR1 reads SNHLY; CDR2 reads FYNNEI. The CDR3 spells CASSAWTGGGTEAFF. The CDR3 DNA follows: TGTGCCAGCAGCGCCTGGACAGGGGGAGGCACTGAAGCTTTCTTT.

This clone was picked up a small number of times. The CDR3 here is CASSLLRGDQPQHF. CDR3 nucleotides: TGTGCCAGCAGTTTACTACGGGGGGATCAGCCCCAGCATTTT. This rearrangement joins TRBV27 to TRBJ1-5, with D possibly matching TRBD1 (5 bases). This CDR3 has 14 amino acids. Germline CDR1 MNHEY, CDR2 SMNVEV (reference sequence). Trimming took 2 bases from V and 5 from J, leaving 10 bases between them.

The V call is TRBV6-5, the J call TRBJ2-3; 9 bases line up with TRBD1. Germline lookup yields CDR1 MNHEY and CDR2 SVGAGI. With 6 bases clipped from V and 1 base from J, the junction kept 5 bases outside the gene matches. This CDR3 contains 15 residues. The CDR3 region is CASRNRGRGTDTQYF. DNA for the CDR3: TGTGCCAGCAGGAACAGGGGGCGCGGCACAGATACGCAGTATTTT.

V and J are TRBV15 and TRBJ2-5; the match to TRBD1 covers 7 bases. CDR1 LNHNV and CDR2 YYDKDF come from the germline V gene (reference sequence). The CDR3 totals 16 residues. V trimming: 1 base; J trimming: 0 bases; junction bases outside the gene matches: 5. The CDR3 DNA sequence: TGTGCCACCAGCAGAGGGGGACAGTCGTACCAAGAGACCCAGTACTTC. Translation gives CATSRGGQSYQETQYF.

This rearrangement joins TRBV24-1 to TRBJ2-3; a possible D gene is TRBD1 (5 bases). This CDR3 region has 11 residues. Germline assignment: CDR1 KGHDR and CDR2 SFDVKD. Trimming stripped 10 bases from V and 5 bases from J, with 9 bases between. Here the CDR3 reads CATGVGDTQYF. The CDR3 DNA follows: TGTGCCACAGGGGTGGGAGATACGCAGTATTTT.

This CDR3 is CASSDGLAGFEQYF. As DNA, the CDR3 is TGTGCCAGCAGCGATGGACTAGCGGGATTCGAGCAGTACTTC. The chain uses TRBV11-3 and TRBJ2-7, with 12 bases that match TRBD2. The CDR3 runs to 14 residues. CDR1 is SGHNT, CDR2 YENEEA, per germline. V shed 5 bases, J shed 6 bases, and the junction held 5 bases outside the gene matches.

The rearrangement uses TRBV19 and TRBJ1-1, with 8 bases fitting TRBD1. J lost 3 bases, V lost 5 bases, and 5 bases had no gene match. The CDR3 spans 14 residues. The germline gives CDR1 LNHDA, CDR2 SQIVND (reference sequence). The CDR3 sequence: CASSSRQGYTEAFF. CDR3 bases: TGTGCCAGTAGTTCGCGACAGGGGTACACTGAAGCTTTCTTT.

The chain links TRBV5-6 to TRBJ2-5, with TRBD2 matching 12 bases. CDR1 SGHDT and CDR2 YYEEEE come from the germline V gene. This CDR3 has 18 residues. Germline trimming cut 4 bases from V and 5 bases from J; bases unmatched to any gene: 15. The CDR3 region is CASSPPPTSGRSWETQYF. The CDR3 bases are TGTGCCAGCAGCCCCCCCCCGACTAGCGGGAGATCCTGGGAGACCCAGTACTTC.

The genes are TRBV19 and TRBJ1-6; D is possibly TRBD1 (6 bases). Germline V CDR1 and CDR2: LNHDA, SQIVND (reference sequence). V shed 6 bases and J shed 0 bases, with 18 bases lying between them. This CDR3 region has 18 residues. The CDR3 DNA reads as TGTGCCAGTAGGCCCGCGACAGGTCCCAGCTCCTATAATTCACCCCTCCACTTT. Its translation: CASRPATGPSSYNSPLHF.